This T cell receptor (beta chain) originates from a study of blood T cell repertoires in COVID-19. Study summary: The study drew acute and convalescent COVID-19 samples from the United States, Italy and Spain.

Sequencing was performed with immunoSEQ multiplex PCR; in TCRdb, only in-frame clones are kept and a portion is missing. The sample holds around 240,000 clones; 80% to 90% are singletons and the top ten take approximately 2%. Participants were aged about 18 to 90 years, lived in some 23 US areas, and enrolled virtually. Categorization into cohorts depended on clinical history that participants reported. This receptor was taken from a woman between 45 and 65 years old who had recovered from COVID-19. The specimen was PBMCs or T cells enriched from blood (not recorded which).

Written as DNA, the CDR3 is TGTGCCTGGAGTCTCCTGGGGGGAATGGGTAATTCACCCCTCCACTTT. Its translation: CAWSLLGGMGNSPLHF. J is TRBJ1-6 and V is TRBV30; perhaps TRBD1 as D (5 bases). CDR1 and CDR2 from the germline V gene are GTSNPN and SVGIG (reference sequence). The CDR3 covers 16 residues. V lost 2 bases, J lost 6 bases, and 17 bases lay in between.